These 7 T cell receptor beta chains came from one sample sequenced in a study of T-cell memory formation after mild COVID-19. TCRdb used MiXCR to reprocess the 5' RACE reads, holding one entry per CDR3 protein. The data show about 470,000 distinct CDR3 sequences, 20% to 25% seen once. Sequencing used PBMCs or a T cell subset sorted from them (not recorded which). The receptors were gathered from an adult woman who had mild COVID-19 (a few samples of this study predate the infection). Cell type and time point are not known.

This chain uses TRBV29-1 with TRBJ2-7; maybe TRBD1 (6 bases). The CDR3 totals 17 residues. The V and J ends lost 0 bases and 5 bases respectively, with 23 bases between them. CDR1 and CDR2 (germline): SQVTM, ANQGSEA. The CDR3: CSVEEVLSRTGLHEQYF. In DNA, the CDR3 is TGCAGCGTTGAAGAAGTCTTGTCACGTACAGGGCTCCACGAGCAGTACTTC.

This clonotype was counted only a few times. The CDR3 DNA sequence: TGCAGTGCTAGAGTTCAACCCCAACCCCCAGGGGAATCCACCTATGGCTACACCTTC. It yields the protein CSARVQPQPPGESTYGYTF. The chain couples TRBV20-1 to TRBJ1-2, with a weak D call TRBD1 (6 bases). CDR3 size: 19 residues. Germline CDR1 is DFQATT and CDR2 is SNEGSKA (reference sequence). The germline V and J ends were trimmed by 1 base and 4 bases, with 28 bases remaining between them.

The chain combines TRBV29-1 with TRBJ1-5; 9 bases match TRBD1. Trimming took 6 bases from V and 5 from J; bases not matched to a gene: 5. The CDR3 is made up of 13 amino acids. Per germline, CDR1 SQVTM and CDR2 ANQGSEA. Here the CDR3 DNA reads TGCAGCGTGGGGACAGGGACCCATCAGCCCCAGCATTTT. This sequence encodes CSVGTGTHQPQHF.

The chain combines TRBV6-2 or TRBV6-3 with TRBJ2-3, with 7 bases lining up with TRBD2. With V trimmed by 5 bases and J by 1 base, 9 bases remained unmatched. Germline-derived CDR1 and CDR2 are MNHEY and SVGEGT. The CDR3 totals 16 residues. The CDR3 region has the DNA TGTGCCAGCAGTCCCCGCATGGCGGGAGGCACAGATACGCAGTATTTT. The encoded protein is CASSPRMAGGTDTQYF.

CDR3: CASSISRGHPEAFF. The CDR3 DNA reads TGTGCCAGTAGTATATCCCGGGGACATCCTGAAGCTTTCTTT. The V and J genes are TRBV19 and TRBJ1-1; tentatively, D is TRBD1 (6 bases). CDR1 LNHDA and CDR2 SQIVND come from the germline V gene (reference sequence). V was cut by 2 bases and J by 6 bases, with 13 bases left in between. There are 14 residues in the CDR3.

The chain has TRBV11-3 and TRBJ2-2; possible D gene TRBD2, 5 bases. Deletions cut 5 bases from V and 1 base from J, with 11 bases between. Germline lookup yields CDR1 SGHNT and CDR2 YENEEA. The CDR3 sequence is 15 residues long. CDR3 in amino acids: CASSPEVRNTGELFF. Written as DNA, the CDR3 is TGTGCCAGCAGCCCGGAGGTGCGGAACACCGGGGAGCTGTTTTTT.

The sample holds a few counts of this clonotype. This rearrangement joins TRBV5-5 to TRBJ2-7, with TRBD1 matching 12 bases. Losses at the gene ends were 4 bases for V and 4 bases for J; bases not matched to a gene: 6. The V gene's germline CDR1 is SGHKS and CDR2 YYEKEE (reference sequence). The CDR3 covers 15 residues. The CDR3 coding sequence is TGTGCCAGCAGCGCGGGGACAGGGGGCGTATACGAGCAGTACTTC. Its translation: CASSAGTGGVYEQYF. Based on the CDR3 plus reference TRBV5-5 and TRBJ2-7, the full variable domain is DAGVTQSPTHLIKTRGQQVTLRCSPISGHKSVSWYQQVLGQGPQFIFQYYEKEERGRGNFPDRFSARQFPNYSSELNVNALLLGDSALYLCASSAGTGGVYEQYFGPGTRLTVT.